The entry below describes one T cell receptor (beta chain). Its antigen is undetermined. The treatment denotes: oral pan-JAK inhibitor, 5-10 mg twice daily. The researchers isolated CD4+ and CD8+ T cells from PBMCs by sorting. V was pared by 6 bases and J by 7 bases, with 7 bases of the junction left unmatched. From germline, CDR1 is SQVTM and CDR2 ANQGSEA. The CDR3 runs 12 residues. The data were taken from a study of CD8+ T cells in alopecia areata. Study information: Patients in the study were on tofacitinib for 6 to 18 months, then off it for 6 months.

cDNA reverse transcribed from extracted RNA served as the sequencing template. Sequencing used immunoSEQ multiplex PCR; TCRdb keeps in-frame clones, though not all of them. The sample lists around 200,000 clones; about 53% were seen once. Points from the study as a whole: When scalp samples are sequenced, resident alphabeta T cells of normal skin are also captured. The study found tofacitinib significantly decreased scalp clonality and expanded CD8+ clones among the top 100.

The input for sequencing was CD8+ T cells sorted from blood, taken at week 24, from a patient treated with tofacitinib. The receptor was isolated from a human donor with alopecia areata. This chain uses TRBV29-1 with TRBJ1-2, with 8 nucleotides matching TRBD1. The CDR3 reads CSVAGGSGGYTF. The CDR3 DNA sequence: TGCAGCGTGGCAGGGGGCTCTGGTGGCTACACCTTC.